This T cell receptor (beta chain) stems from a study of cytomegalovirus exposure and HLA in healthy donors. Study findings and constraints: Certain indistinguishable V segments, among them TRBV6-2 and TRBV6-3, were excluded. TCR association rates varied by HLA locus in a later analysis, with DRB1 highest and HLA-C lowest.

PCR used 60 Vbeta primers and 13 Jbeta primers. Sequencing was performed with immunoSEQ multiplex PCR; in TCRdb, only in-frame clones are kept and a portion is missing. The sample holds 130,000 or so clones, roughly four fifths seen once. This clone was detected only once. Its antigen is not known. Healthy bone marrow donors made up the donors. The V gene's germline CDR1 is MGHRA and CDR2 YSYEKL. With V trimmed by 4 bases and J by 4 bases, 8 bases remained unmatched. This CDR3 region has 15 residues. The rearrangement uses TRBV4-1 and TRBJ2-3, with TRBD2 matching 7 bases. The sequence was collected from a female donor in good health and CMV-seronegative. The material sequenced was PBMCs. CDR3 protein: CASSPQAGTPDTQYF. The CDR3 coding sequence is TGCGCCAGCAGCCCTCAAGCGGGGACCCCAGATACGCAGTATTTT.